The next 6 T cell receptor beta chains were all read from a single sample in a study of blood T cells in healthy people across ages. Through a sample-barcoded 5' primer and a J-beta primer mix, a second PCR was run for about 6 to 11 cycles. MiXCR was run by TCRdb on the 5' RACE reads, yielding one entry per CDR3 protein. The sample yields about 1.4 million distinct CDR3 sequences, 55% to 75% seen once. Material for sequencing was blood. Every receptor here comes from a man in his late teens or twenties in good health.

This clonotype was seen a handful of times. The rearrangement joins TRBV5-1 to TRBJ2-5; the D gene is possibly TRBD2 (5 bases). The CDR3 covers 14 residues. CDR1 is SGHRS, CDR2 YFSETQ, per germline. V was cut by 0 bases and J by 7 bases, with 13 bases left in between. CDR3 protein: CASSLGMGDGTQYF. The CDR3 nucleotides read TGCGCCAGCAGCTTGGGGATGGGAGACGGGACCCAGTACTTC.

The rearrangement uses TRBV7-2 and TRBJ2-7, with 7 bases fitting TRBD1. Germline V gene data show CDR1 as SGHTA and CDR2 as FQGNSA. The CDR3 runs 17 residues. The V gene end was trimmed by 1 base and the J gene end by 3 bases; junction bases not matched to a gene: 12. The CDR3 protein is CASSLVRDSPSNYEQYF. DNA for the CDR3: TGTGCCAGCAGCTTAGTCAGGGACAGCCCCTCGAACTACGAGCAGTACTTC.

Here the CDR3 reads CAISDSGGDYNEQFF. In nucleotides, the CDR3 is TGTGCCATCAGTGATAGCGGGGGAGACTACAATGAGCAGTTCTTC. The chain combines TRBV10-3 with TRBJ2-1, with 9 bases identical to TRBD2. Germline CDR1 reads ENHRY; CDR2 reads SYGVKD. CDR3 length: 15 amino acids. V lost 3 bases, J lost 3 bases, and 3 bases stayed unmatched.

V and J are TRBV21-1 and TRBJ2-4; TRBD1 is the table's D call, not checked against the DNA. TRBV21-1 is a known pseudogene. CDR3 size: 17 residues. The chain's CDR3 is CASSKVGGRGAKNIQYF. CDR3 sequence (DNA): TGTGCCAGCAGCAAAGTTGGGGGGCGAGGAGCCAAAAACATTCAGTACTTC.

The gene calls are TRBV10-1 and TRBJ2-1; 10 nucleotides align to TRBD2. J was trimmed by 11 bases and V by 2 bases; bases with no gene match: 6. The CDR3 sequence is 14 residues long. Germline V gene lookup returns CDR1 WNHNN and CDR2 SYGVQD (reference sequence). CDR3 protein: CASSEGLAGDKQFF. CDR3 nucleotide sequence: TGCGCCAGCAGTGAGGGTCTAGCGGGGGACAAGCAGTTCTTC.

The chain employs TRBV7-6 and TRBJ1-1, with D maybe TRBD1 (6 bases). The CDR3 runs 14 residues. Germline V gene sequence: CDR1 SGHVS, CDR2 FNYEAQ. V was pared by 4 bases and J by 7 bases, with 16 bases between. The CDR3 loop is CASSSFKGHFEAFF. The CDR3, as DNA: TGTGCCAGCAGCTCTTTCAAGGGACACTTTGAAGCTTTCTTT.